This T cell receptor (beta chain) was captured by sequencing in a study of T cells in Graves' hyperthyroidism and ophthalmopathy. As to this clonotype: A much more abundant neighbour one base away suggests this may be a read error.

Subjects with ophthalmopathy showed a Clinical Activity Score no lower than 3, a NOSPECS grade no lower than 4, and a duration shorter than 3 months. The authors took PBMCs from 10 ml fresh peripheral blood. RNA transcripts served as the template for amplifying TCR beta CDR3 regions. RT-PCR in the first round (using the HTBI primer set) targeted the TCR CDR3. Using its own MiXCR run on the multiplex PCR reads, TCRdb lists one record per CDR3 protein. The table has about 640,000 distinct CDR3 sequences, less than 25% seen once; the top ten hold over 30%. V gave up 1 base and J gave up 6 bases; unmatched junction bases: 13. The CDR3 is 17 amino acids. Germline V gene sequence: CDR1 SQVTM, CDR2 ANQGSEA.

Specimen: blood. The origin of this receptor is a young man with Graves' ophthalmopathy. V and J are TRBV29-1 and TRBJ2-1; 9 nucleotides line up with TRBD2. In nucleotides, the CDR3 is TGCAGCGTTGAAGGGGACTTAGCGGGAGTGAGGGCCAATGAGCAGTTCTTC. This gives the protein CSVEGDLAGVRANEQFF.